These 21 T cell receptor beta chains were all obtained from the same sample, sequenced in a study of shared clonotypes between healthy human individuals. Naivety among CD8 cells was defined by CD45RO negativity and positive CCR7 selection, thereby excluding terminally differentiated effector memory CD45RA+ cells. Sequenced by immunoSEQ multiplex PCR; TCRdb stores in-frame clones only, minus some. The sample records about 870,000 clones, about 92% being singletons. The material sequenced was naive CD8+ T cells sorted from blood. The receptors shown here come from a man under 40 in good health.

The V gene is TRBV30, the J gene TRBJ2-7; D is ambiguous. The CDR3 length is 14 residues. V dropped 2 bases and J dropped 4 bases, with 15 bases sitting between them. Germline V gene lookup returns CDR1 GTSNPN and CDR2 SVGIG (reference sequence). The CDR3: CAWSPQSGAYEQYF. The CDR3 DNA reads TGTGCCTGGAGTCCCCAGTCTGGAGCGTACGAGCAGTACTTC.

This rearrangement joins TRBV27 to TRBJ2-2, with 7 positions matching TRBD1. V shed 5 bases, J shed 5 bases, and the junction held 2 bases outside the gene matches. The CDR3 totals 13 residues. Germline V gene sequence: CDR1 MNHEY, CDR2 SMNVEV (reference sequence). For the CDR3, the DNA is TGTGCCAGCAGTCCACAGGGGACCGGGGAGCTGTTTTTT. The encoded protein is CASSPQGTGELFF.

Comments on this clone: Other DNA sequences in this specimen translate into the identical CDR3. The chain combines TRBV19 with TRBJ2-1; possibly TRBD2 for D (5 bases). CDR3 length: 13 residues. V shed 5 bases and J shed 4 bases, with 9 bases lying between them. Germline V gene data show CDR1 as LNHDA and CDR2 as SQIVND (reference sequence). CDR3 coding DNA: TGTGCCAGTAGTTCGGGGAGTTACAATGAGCAGTTCTTC. Translated, it gives CASSSGSYNEQFF.

In its sample, this clone was seen once. The CDR3 DNA reads TGTGCCAGCAGCTTAATGGGTTTCTCACAACAAGAGACCCAGTACTTC. Residues: CASSLMGFSQQETQYF. The chain is built from TRBV7-8 and TRBJ2-5, with unresolved D. With 2 bases removed from V and 2 bases from J, the gap between germline ends came to 15 bases. The CDR3 contains 16 residues. In germline, CDR1 is SGHVS, CDR2 FQNEAQ.

The genes are TRBV19 and TRBJ1-5; 8 nucleotides line up with TRBD1. The V gene end was trimmed by 3 bases and the J gene end by 7 bases; junction bases not matched to a gene: 11. This CDR3 has 16 residues. From germline, CDR1 is LNHDA and CDR2 SQIVND (reference sequence). The CDR3 DNA reads as TGTGCCAGTAGTATTACCGGGACAGGAGTCCAACAGCCCCAGCATTTT. Its translation is CASSITGTGVQQPQHF.

The chain couples TRBV10-2 to TRBJ2-7, with D possibly matching TRBD2 (5 bases). With 4 bases removed from V and 12 bases from J, the gap between germline ends came to 13 bases. The CDR3 loop spans 11 amino acids. CDR1 is WSHSY, CDR2 SAAADI, per germline. CDR3 DNA sequence: TGCGCCAGCAGTGTTAGTCGGGAACGGTACTTC. As protein: CASSVSRERYF.

This chain links TRBV27 with TRBJ2-7; no clear D gene. CDR1 and CDR2 (germline): MNHEY, SMNVEV (reference sequence). The CDR3 contains 13 residues. Between the trimmed V and J ends, which lost 4 bases and 2 bases, there was a span of 9 bases. The CDR3: CASSSTRTYEQYF. The CDR3 nucleotides are TGTGCCAGCAGTTCGACACGGACCTACGAGCAGTACTTC.

The chain carries TRBV10-2 and TRBJ1-1; possible D gene TRBD1, 6 bases. From germline, CDR1 is WSHSY and CDR2 SAAADI. CDR3 length equals 12 residues. V was cut by 8 bases and J by 4 bases, with 11 bases left in between. This chain's CDR3 is CASLAQGTEAFF. In nucleotides, the CDR3 is TGCGCCAGCCTAGCACAGGGCACTGAAGCTTTCTTT.

The chain has TRBV27 and TRBJ2-5, with D possibly being TRBD2 (6 bases). Germline V lookup: CDR1 MNHEY, CDR2 SMNVEV (reference sequence). Trimming pared 9 bases from V and 3 bases from J, leaving 14 bases between. This CDR3 is 13 amino acids long. The CDR3: CASSVWGEETQYF. CDR3 sequence (DNA): TGTGCCAGTTCGGTTTGGGGGGAAGAGACCCAGTACTTC.

The rearrangement uses TRBV11-2 and TRBJ2-4, with 9 bases that match TRBD2. Germline CDR1 SGHAT, CDR2 FQNNGV. Unmatched junction bases numbered 8, after V lost 1 base and J lost 4 bases. The CDR3 totals 17 residues. DNA for the CDR3: TGTGCCAGCAGCTTAGCCCTTGTGAGCGGGAGGAAAAACATTCAGTACTTC. Protein product: CASSLALVSGRKNIQYF.

The chain joins TRBV5-1 to TRBJ2-2; 7 nucleotides align to TRBD2. This CDR3 has 16 residues. V was pared by 0 bases and J by 6 bases, with 8 bases of the junction left unmatched. In germline, CDR1 is SGHRS, CDR2 YFSETQ. The CDR3 loop is CASSLGAGVLAGELFF. The CDR3 nucleotides read TGCGCCAGCAGCTTGGGTGCGGGAGTTCTCGCCGGGGAGCTGTTTTTT.

The gene calls are TRBV6-5 and TRBJ1-4; D not certain. The CDR3 has 12 residues. Trimming removed 5 bases from V and 0 bases from J, with 1 base in between. The germline CDR1 and CDR2 sequences are MNHEY and SVGAGI. CDR3 in DNA: TGTGCCAGCAGTGCAACTAATGAAAAACTGTTTTTT. Protein product: CASSATNEKLFF.

The V gene is TRBV9, the J gene TRBJ1-1; D not resolved. CDR3 length equals 17 residues. From germline, CDR1 is SGDLS and CDR2 YYNGEE. The ends were cut back, 4 bases at V and 2 bases at J, with 21 bases in the middle. This CDR3 is CASSSAPTSLSNTEAFF. Written as DNA, the CDR3 is TGTGCCAGCAGCTCGGCGCCAACGTCTCTAAGCAACACTGAAGCTTTCTTT.

The rearrangement links TRBV4-2 to TRBJ1-2; D is perhaps TRBD1 (6 bases). The CDR3 spans 17 residues. Germline V gene data show CDR1 as LGHNA and CDR2 as YNFKEQ. Between the trimmed V and J ends, which lost 4 bases and 0 bases, there was a span of 18 bases. CDR3 amino acids: CASSPRDQGITNYGYTF. The CDR3 DNA follows: TGTGCCAGCAGCCCGCGCGACCAGGGGATTACTAACTATGGCTACACCTTC.

The rearrangement joins TRBV2 to TRBJ2-7, with 8 bases lining up with TRBD2. With V trimmed by 2 bases and J by 3 bases, 9 bases remained unmatched. The germline gives CDR1 SNHLY, CDR2 FYNNEI. The CDR3 loop spans 16 amino acids. Here the CDR3 reads CASSEKGGRINYEQYF. CDR3 nucleotides: TGTGCCAGCAGTGAAAAGGGCGGGAGGATTAACTACGAGCAGTACTTC.

The chain employs TRBV14 and TRBJ2-7, with D maybe TRBD2 (5 bases). There are 16 residues in the CDR3. Germline assignment: CDR1 SGHDN and CDR2 FVKESK. V was shortened by 3 bases and J by 3 bases, with 18 bases between the two germline ends. CDR3 residues: CASSHGEGDRSYEQYF. CDR3 coding DNA: TGTGCCAGCAGCCATGGAGAGGGTGATAGGAGCTACGAGCAGTACTTC.

V usage is TRBV29-1 and J usage is TRBJ2-5; 12 bases are shared with TRBD1. V shed 8 bases and J 4 bases; nucleotides not matched to a gene: 14. This CDR3 has 16 residues. Germline values: CDR1 SQVTM, CDR2 ANQGSEA. CDR3 loop: CSLDSRDRGLRETQYF. CDR3 coding DNA: TGCAGCTTAGACTCACGGGACAGGGGGCTCCGAGAGACCCAGTACTTC.

This clone was seen a few times. J is TRBJ1-2 and V is TRBV7-9, with 7 bases fitting TRBD1. This CDR3 spans 13 amino acids. Germline-derived CDR1 and CDR2 are SEHNR and FQNEAQ (reference sequence). The J segment lost 10 bases and the V segment lost 1 base, leaving 6 bases of the junction unmatched. The CDR3 here is CASSLDGTEDYTF. In DNA form, the CDR3 reads TGTGCCAGCAGCTTAGATGGGACAGAGGACTACACCTTC.

The chain joins TRBV6-5 to TRBJ2-1; no definite D call. The germline V gene has CDR1 MNHEY and CDR2 SVGAGI. V lost 4 bases and J 3 bases, leaving 13 bases between the germline ends. The CDR3 is 15 residues long. CDR3 residues: CASSSNPPNYNEQFF. For the CDR3, the DNA is TGTGCCAGCAGTTCCAACCCCCCTAACTACAATGAGCAGTTCTTC.

This chain links TRBV11-2 with TRBJ2-7; D remains unclear. This CDR3 is built from 13 residues. Germline lookup yields CDR1 SGHAT and CDR2 FQNNGV. V was clipped by 2 bases and J by 3 bases, with 8 bases between them. The CDR3 sequence is CASSLHSDYEQYF. The CDR3 region has the DNA TGTGCCAGCAGCTTACACAGCGACTACGAGCAGTACTTC.

The sample holds one count of this clone. The chain recombines TRBV9 with TRBJ2-1; D assignment may be TRBD1 or TRBD2 (6 bases each). Per germline, CDR1 SGDLS and CDR2 YYNGEE. The CDR3 is 15 amino acids. V was shortened by 4 bases and J by 9 bases, with 20 bases between the two germline ends. CDR3 region: CASSPWTAGSSEQFF. The DNA for the CDR3 is TGTGCCAGCAGCCCATGGACAGCCGGGAGCAGTGAGCAGTTCTTC.